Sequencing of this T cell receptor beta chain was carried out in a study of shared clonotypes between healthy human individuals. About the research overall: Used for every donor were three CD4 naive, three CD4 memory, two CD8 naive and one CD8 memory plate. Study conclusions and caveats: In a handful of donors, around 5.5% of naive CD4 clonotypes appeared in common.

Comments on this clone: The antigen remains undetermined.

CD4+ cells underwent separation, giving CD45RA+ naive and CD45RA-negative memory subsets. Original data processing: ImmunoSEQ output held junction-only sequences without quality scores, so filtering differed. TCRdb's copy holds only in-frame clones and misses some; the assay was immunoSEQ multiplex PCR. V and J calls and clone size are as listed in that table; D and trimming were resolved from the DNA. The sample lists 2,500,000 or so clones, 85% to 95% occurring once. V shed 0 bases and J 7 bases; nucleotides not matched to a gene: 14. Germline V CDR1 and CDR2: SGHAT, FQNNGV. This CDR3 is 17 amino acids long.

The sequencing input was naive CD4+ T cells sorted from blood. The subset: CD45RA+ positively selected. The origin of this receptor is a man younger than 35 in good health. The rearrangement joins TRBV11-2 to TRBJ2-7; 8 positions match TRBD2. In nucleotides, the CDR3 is TGTGCCAGCAGCTTAGATCGTACTAGCGGCCCTAGCAAGGAGCAGTACTTC. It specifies CASSLDRTSGPSKEQYF.